This TCR beta chain stems from a study of tumor and adjacent non-tumor tissue in lung cancer. Turning to the study itself: Histology: 12 adenocarcinoma, a couple of squamous cell carcinoma, 1 small cell lung cancer. The patients, roughly 10 men and roughly 5 women, were about 30 to 76 with stage I to III disease. Study-level findings and limits: In normal lung, the top 100 clones were significantly more dominant than in tumor. Compared with tumor, normal lung showed significantly lower TCR diversity.

RNA was extracted from bulk tissue without any cell sorting. The normal lung tissue was taken more than 3 cm from the tumor edge. The library came from three nested PCR rounds adapted from ARM-PCR protocols. TCRdb re-analysed the multiplex PCR reads in MiXCR, keeping a single row per CDR3 protein. This sample has about 86,000 distinct CDR3 sequences, with around 76% found just once. In this sample, this clonotype turned up a few times. Antigen specificity is unknown. In germline, CDR1 is WSHSY, CDR2 SAAADI. V shed 9 bases, J shed 7 bases, and the junction held 20 bases outside the gene matches. The CDR3 covers 16 residues.

The source is a woman between 50 and 59 years old with non-small cell lung cancer. V is TRBV10-2 and J is TRBJ1-1; 7 bases match TRBD1. The sample consisted of distant non-tumor lung tissue. DNA for the CDR3: TGCGCCAGTACGGGGCTGACAGGGAGTTTAACTAGTGAAGCTTTCTTT. It encodes CASTGLTGSLTSEAFF.